This TCR beta chain stems from a study of vaccination and CD4 T cells after COVID-19. Study details: Median time from second vaccine dose to sampling was about 77 days (14 to 241). Spike peptides, overlapping and drawn from SARS-CoV-2, HCoV-NL63, HCoV-OC43 and HCoV-229E, were used to stimulate cells.

Scientists ran DNA taken from cultured CD4+ T cells through the Oncomine TCR Beta short-read assay for sequencing. In TCRdb, the PCR reads were re-called with MiXCR into one record per CDR3 protein. The table lists 9,900 or so distinct CDR3 sequences, around 50% of them singletons. Trimming cost V 4 bases and J 6 bases; bases outside gene matches: 6. The CDR3 length is 15 residues. About this clonotype itself: Antigen specificity is unknown.

Documented treatment: approximately 9-day PBMC culture with coronavirus spike peptide pools or control peptides (ViraFEST assay). Sequencing used CD4+ T cells from blood, cultured in vitro. This TCR was recovered from a human donor who had recovered from COVID-19. The V gene is TRBV12-3 or TRBV12-4, the J gene TRBJ1-5; 10 bases fit TRBD1. CDR3 coding DNA: TGTGCCAGCAGTTCCGACAGGGGGCTAACTCAGCCCCAGCATTTT. Translating it yields CASSSDRGLTQPQHF.